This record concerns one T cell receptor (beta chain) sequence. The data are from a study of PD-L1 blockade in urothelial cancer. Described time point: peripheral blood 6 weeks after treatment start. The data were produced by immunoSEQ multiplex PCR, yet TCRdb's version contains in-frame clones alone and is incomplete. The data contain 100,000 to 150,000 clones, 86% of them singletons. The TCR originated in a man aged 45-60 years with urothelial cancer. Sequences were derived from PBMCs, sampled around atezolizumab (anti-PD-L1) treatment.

In DNA, the CDR3 is TGTGCCAGCAGCTTGGTGCCGAAGGGGGAGACCCAGTACTTC. Amino acids: CASSLVPKGETQYF. The chain couples TRBV5-4 to TRBJ2-5; tentatively, D is TRBD1 (5 bases). V was trimmed by 0 bases and J by 5 bases, leaving 11 bases between them. Germline assignment: CDR1 SGHNT and CDR2 YYREEE (reference sequence). The CDR3 runs 14 residues.